Below, 24 T cell receptor beta chains from the same sample are listed, as sequenced in a study of OX40 agonist ivuxolimab in advanced cancers. Only in-frame clones appear in the TCRdb table, and some are missing; sequencing was by immunoSEQ multiplex PCR. The table includes 68,000 or so clones, approximately 90% detected once. The source was CD4+ or CD8+ T cells sorted from blood, collected in a trial of the OX40 agonist ivuxolimab. The receptors originated from an adult with an advanced solid tumor such as melanoma, head and neck, liver or kidney cancer.

The rearrangement uses TRBV7-9 and TRBJ1-2; D unresolved. This CDR3 has 13 amino acids. V lost 3 bases and J lost 1, with 6 bases in between. The germline V gene encodes CDR1 SEHNR and CDR2 FQNEAQ (reference sequence). The CDR3 nucleotides are TGTGCCAGCAGCTTCGGCAATAACTATGGCTACACCTTC. This translates into CASSFGNNYGYTF.

The J gene is TRBJ1-2, the V gene TRBV2, with TRBD1 identical over 8 bases. After removal of 6 bases from V and 7 bases from J, the junction contained 4 bases not matched to a gene. Germline V gives CDR1 SNHLY, CDR2 FYNNEI. CDR3 length: 12 amino acids. Here the CDR3 reads CASRPGGLGYTF. The CDR3 nucleotides are TGTGCCAGCAGACCAGGGGGCCTTGGCTACACCTTC.

The rearrangement links TRBV7-2 to TRBJ2-7; 7 nucleotides match TRBD1. Germline V gives CDR1 SGHTA, CDR2 FQGNSA. The J segment lost 12 bases and the V segment lost 0 bases, leaving 11 bases of the junction unmatched. The CDR3 sequence is 14 residues long. Here the CDR3 DNA reads TGTGCCAGCAGCTTAGCGGGCTTCGAGAGGGGGCTGTACTTC. It yields the protein CASSLAGFERGLYF.

The chain has TRBV7-8 and TRBJ2-5; the D is unclear. This CDR3 is built from 13 residues. Trimming cost V 3 bases and J 2 bases, with 7 bases left between them. From germline, CDR1 is SGHVS and CDR2 FQNEAQ. The CDR3 DNA reads as TGTGCCAGCAGCTTTAAGGTACAAGAGACCCAGTACTTC. Its translation is CASSFKVQETQYF.

J is TRBJ1-6 and V is TRBV19; D gene ambiguous. The CDR3 runs 11 residues. V lost 5 bases and J 17 bases, leaving 13 bases between the germline ends. CDR1 and CDR2 (germline): LNHDA, SQIVND (reference sequence). The CDR3 protein is CASSAESGFHF. The DNA of the CDR3 is TGTGCCAGTAGTGCCGAGTCGGGCTTCCACTTT.

This clone has just one count. V gene TRBV18 combines with J gene TRBJ1-2; TRBD1 matches 9 bases. This CDR3 has 17 amino acids. The ends lost 3 bases at V and 7 bases at J; junction bases unmatched: 15. From germline, CDR1 is KGHSH and CDR2 LQKENI. The CDR3 bases are TGTGCCAGCTCACCCGGACAGGGGAGGGGGATTACTCGTGGCTACACCTTC. Its translation is CASSPGQGRGITRGYTF. Variable domain in full (rest from reference TRBV18 and TRBJ1-2): NAGVMQNPRHLVRRRGQEARLRCSPMKGHSHVYWYRQLPEEGLKFMVYLQKENIIDESGMPKERFSAEFPKEGPSILRIQQVVRGDSAAYFCASSPGQGRGITRGYTFGSGTRLTVV.

The rearrangement joins TRBV19 to TRBJ2-5; the match to TRBD1 covers 7 bases. Losses at the gene ends were 7 bases for V and 7 bases for J; bases not matched to a gene: 3. CDR3 length equals 11 residues. Germline V gives CDR1 LNHDA, CDR2 SQIVND (reference sequence). CDR3 amino acids: CASTSGGTQYF. Written as DNA, the CDR3 is TGTGCCAGTACATCAGGGGGGACCCAGTACTTC.

The chain links TRBV19 to TRBJ2-3, with 9 nucleotides matching TRBD1. V trimming: 7 bases; J trimming: 4 bases; junction bases outside the gene matches: 9. Germline CDR1 is LNHDA and CDR2 is SQIVND (reference sequence). The CDR3 extends over 15 amino acids. CDR3 DNA sequence: TGTGCCAGTAACACCGGGACAGGGAGAGCAGATACGCAGTATTTT. Translating it yields CASNTGTGRADTQYF.

This clone occurred a few times. The chain combines TRBV9 with TRBJ2-6, with D perhaps matching TRBD1 (6 bases). Trimming took 6 bases from V and 4 from J, leaving 11 bases between them. The CDR3 contains 14 residues. The V gene's germline CDR1 is SGDLS and CDR2 YYNGEE. The CDR3 here is CASKTGSGANVLTF. In DNA, the CDR3 is TGTGCCAGCAAGACAGGTTCAGGGGCCAACGTCCTGACTTTC.

CDR3 DNA: TGTGCCACCAGCAGAGACAGGGGGGAGGGTGAAAAACTGTTTTTT. Translating gives CATSRDRGEGEKLFF. The gene calls are TRBV15 and TRBJ1-4; 7 nucleotides agree with TRBD1. V shed 0 bases and J 7 bases; nucleotides not matched to a gene: 5. Germline V gene sequence: CDR1 LNHNV, CDR2 YYDKDF (reference sequence). The CDR3 has 15 residues.

V and J are TRBV6-5 and TRBJ1-5, with TRBD1 as a possible D gene (5 bases). V gave up 6 bases and J gave up 5 bases, with 8 bases separating them. This CDR3 has 12 amino acids. Looked up from germline, CDR1 is MNHEY and CDR2 is SVGAGI. The CDR3 reads CASRGGDQPQHF. CDR3 DNA: TGTGCCAGCAGGGGGGGTGATCAGCCCCAGCATTTT.

The chain couples TRBV5-7 to TRBJ1-2; unclear D gene. TRBV5-7 carries the ORF label, with uncertain function. Trimming removed 4 bases from V and 0 bases from J, with 13 bases in between. The CDR3 runs 15 residues. This CDR3 is CASSRLGPSNYGYTF. The DNA of the CDR3 is TGTGCCAGCAGCCGTCTAGGACCTTCTAACTATGGCTACACCTTC.

The gene calls are TRBV18 and TRBJ2-7; 7 bases map to TRBD1. Unmatched junction bases numbered 5, after V lost 6 bases and J lost 6 bases. Germline CDR1 is KGHSH and CDR2 is LQKENI. The CDR3 runs to 12 residues. The CDR3 DNA is TGTGCCAGCTCGGCGACAGGGAGCGAGCAGTACTTC. This translates into CASSATGSEQYF.

The chain recombines TRBV18 with TRBJ1-5, with a tentative D call TRBD1 (6 bases). The CDR3 loop spans 15 amino acids. Trimming removed 3 bases from V and 6 bases from J, with 15 bases in between. From germline, CDR1 is KGHSH and CDR2 LQKENI. The chain's CDR3 is CASSPPGGQSQPQHF. Here the CDR3 DNA reads TGTGCCAGCTCACCGCCCGGGGGCCAAAGTCAGCCCCAGCATTTT.

The V gene is TRBV11-2, the J gene TRBJ2-5, with D uncertain. The germline V and J ends were trimmed by 2 bases and 3 bases, with 7 bases remaining between them. The V gene's germline CDR1 is SGHAT and CDR2 FQNNGV. The CDR3 runs to 13 residues. CDR3 DNA sequence: TGTGCCAGCAGCTTACACAGAGAAGAGACCCAGTACTTC. The encoded protein is CASSLHREETQYF.

The chain uses TRBV5-1 and TRBJ2-7; 8 bases map to TRBD1. Germline V gene sequence: CDR1 SGHRS, CDR2 YFSETQ. The J segment lost 2 bases and the V segment lost 5 bases, leaving 9 bases of the junction unmatched. The CDR3 spans 15 residues. CDR3 coding DNA: TGCGCCAGCAGTTCAGGACAGGGTAGGGCCTACGAGCAGTACTTC. It translates to CASSSGQGRAYEQYF.

The CDR3 DNA reads TGTGCCAGTACCCCAAGAGGGGGAAACAATGAGCAGTTCTTC. Translated, it gives CASTPRGGNNEQFF. V usage is TRBV19 and J usage is TRBJ2-1, with a tentative D call TRBD1 (6 bases). Germline lookup yields CDR1 LNHDA and CDR2 SQIVND (reference sequence). There are 14 residues in the CDR3. V was cut by 7 bases and J by 5 bases, with 15 bases left in between.

The V call is TRBV6-6, the J call TRBJ2-3; D gene unclear. Trimming left V 10 bases short and J 6 bases short, with 14 bases between. Looked up from germline, CDR1 is MNHNY and CDR2 is SVGAGI (reference sequence). CDR3 length: 12 residues. The CDR3 nucleotides are TGTGCCACCCTAAGAGAAAGTGATACGCAGTATTTT. This gives the protein CATLRESDTQYF.

This clone turned up a few times. The rearrangement joins TRBV4-2 to TRBJ1-5; D is uncertain. CDR1 is LGHNA and CDR2 is YNFKEQ in the germline V gene. V shed 0 bases and J shed 5 bases, with 11 bases lying between them. This CDR3 contains 15 residues. As DNA, the CDR3 is TGTGCCAGCAGCCAAGATGAGGGTCCAGATCAGCCCCAGCATTTT. This sequence encodes CASSQDEGPDQPQHF.

The genes are TRBV27 and TRBJ1-4, with a tentative D call TRBD1 (5 bases). The CDR3 sequence is 15 residues long. Per germline, CDR1 MNHEY and CDR2 SMNVEV (reference sequence). Trimming removed 6 bases at V and 5 bases at J, with 16 bases between. The DNA of the CDR3 is TGTGCCAGCAGCCCGCTAGGGCAGGGCAATGAAAAACTGTTTTTT. It specifies CASSPLGQGNEKLFF.

The rearrangement links TRBV9 to TRBJ1-1, with a weak D call TRBD1 (6 bases). The CDR3 sequence is 14 residues long. CDR1 and CDR2 from the germline V gene are SGDLS and YYNGEE. Between the trimmed V and J ends, which lost 3 bases and 5 bases, there was a span of 14 bases. CDR3 sequence reads: CASSAEGGLTEAFF. In nucleotides, the CDR3 is TGTGCCAGCAGCGCCGAAGGGGGTTTAACTGAAGCTTTCTTT.

CDR3 coding DNA: TGTGCCAGCAGCGTAAACCCCACCATCAACTATGGCTACACCTTC. Amino acid sequence: CASSVNPTINYGYTF. The chain employs TRBV9 and TRBJ1-2; no firm D call. Germline CDR1 is SGDLS and CDR2 is YYNGEE. This CDR3 is 15 amino acids long. V shed 1 base and J shed 2 bases, with 12 bases lying between them.

The CDR3: CASSFQGTEGYTF. The CDR3 coding sequence is TGTGCCAGCAGCTTCCAGGGAACGGAGGGCTACACCTTC. The genes are TRBV5-4 and TRBJ1-2; the D gene is possibly TRBD1 (5 bases). Trimming stripped 2 bases from V and 8 bases from J, with 13 bases between. This CDR3 is 13 amino acids long. The germline V gene has CDR1 SGHNT and CDR2 YYREEE (reference sequence).

The chain employs TRBV18 and TRBJ2-2; D uncertain. Trimming removed 4 bases at V and 2 bases at J, with 2 bases between. Germline CDR1 reads KGHSH; CDR2 reads LQKENI. The CDR3 length is 12 residues. The CDR3 coding sequence is TGTGCCAGCTCACTCAACACCGGGGAGCTGTTTTTT. Translation gives CASSLNTGELFF.